Listed below are T cell receptor beta chains from one sample, sequenced in a study of cytomegalovirus exposure and HLA in healthy donors. Assay used: immunoSEQ multiplex PCR; TCRdb lists only in-frame clones, some missing. The top ten clones hold about 14% of a sample with 180,000 or so clones, about three quarters of them seen once. Sequenced: PBMCs. The source is a man aged 50-60 years in good health and CMV-seropositive. The conserved cysteine and the conserved F or W are not part of the CDR3 here. Fields, in order: V gene, D gene, J gene, CDR3 protein. The D gene is left open where the match is weak.

TRBV7-9	TRBD1	TRBJ2-1	ASSPTGLFNEQF
TRBV6-1	.	TRBJ2-1	ASSELGGGGYNEQF
TRBV11-1	.	TRBJ2-1	ASSARMSYNEQF
TRBV10-2	TRBD1	TRBJ1-5	ASSWDRDQPQH
TRBV6-6	.	TRBJ1-6	ASLGGAGDNSPLH
TRBV7-9	.	TRBJ1-1	ASSSRQPKNTEAF
TRBV11-3	.	TRBJ2-4	ASSLGGGEAKNIQY
TRBV28	.	TRBJ1-1	ASSLGQNTEAF
TRBV19	.	TRBJ1-3	ASSPDSGSGNTIY
TRBV9	.	TRBJ1-2	ASSGGDYTTGYT
TRBV28	TRBD2	TRBJ2-5	ASRGGSGGGAWETQY
TRBV30	.	TRBJ2-1	AWNIQGNNEQF
TRBV7-9	TRBD2	TRBJ2-1	ASSLVLAGRYNEQF
TRBV27	TRBD1	TRBJ2-2	ASTWTGASNTGELF
TRBV30	.	TRBJ1-2	AWSAQGQRYGYT
TRBV5-1	.	TRBJ1-6	ASSLQYPTGFTNSPLH
TRBV19	TRBD2	TRBJ2-3	ASGRTSGTDTQY
TRBV7-2	TRBD1	TRBJ2-7	ASSLRVPGQGAYEQY
TRBV5-1	TRBD1	TRBJ2-2	ASSLTGDTGELF
TRBV28	.	TRBJ1-5	ASRISNQPQH
TRBV7-9	.	TRBJ1-2	ASSLEVPGWMGYT
TRBV4-2	TRBD2	TRBJ2-1	ASSRLGVDSGGNEQF
TRBV9	TRBD2	TRBJ2-5	ASSVSGGKETQY
TRBV4-1	TRBD1	TRBJ1-6	ASSQGRTGNNSPLH